The T cell receptor beta chain under discussion was sequenced for a study of T cells in Graves' hyperthyroidism and ophthalmopathy. Study observations and caveats: With a median lead of around 6.7 months before onset, the model predicted ophthalmopathy. Blood also showed most of the thyroid clonotypes that were expanded above 0.001.

RNA transcripts gave rise to amplified TCR beta CDR3 regions. HTBI primers were used for first-round RT-PCR of the TCR CDR3. Each CDR3 protein is one row after TCRdb ran MiXCR on the multiplex PCR reads. The sample records around 600,000 distinct CDR3 sequences, 11% to 15% being singletons. This clonotype was counted only a few times. What it binds is not known. This TCR came from a woman under 30 with Graves' ophthalmopathy. Material for sequencing was blood.

In DNA, the CDR3 is TGCGCCAGCAGCCAAGAACTCATGAACACTGAAGCTTTCTTT. Translating it yields CASSQELMNTEAFF. V and J are TRBV4-3 and TRBJ1-1; no clear D gene. V shed 0 bases and J shed 0 bases, with 5 bases lying between them. CDR1 LGHNA and CDR2 YSLEER come from the germline V gene. This CDR3 has 14 amino acids.